The sequence of this TCR beta chain was determined in a study of naive and memory T cell subsets. The study's findings and limits: Clonotypes here are unpaired alpha or beta chain sequences. TCR abundance followed a power law differing between naive and memory subsets. TCR counts from RNA may reflect activation-linked expression changes.

An equimolar mix of two oligonucleotides served as the beta constant-region primer for TRBC1 and TRBC2. TCRdb analysed the UMI-ligation and nested PCR reads with MiXCR anew, one entry per CDR3 protein. Here the sample spans roughly 98,000 distinct CDR3 sequences, over 7% being singletons. The sample holds many counts of this clonotype. Its antigen is still unknown. V gave up 3 bases and J gave up 2 bases; unmatched junction bases: 4. This CDR3 spans 14 amino acids. Germline V gene lookup returns CDR1 SGHDT and CDR2 YYEEEE. The chain has TRBV5-6 and TRBJ1-2, with 7 bases matching TRBD1. Sequenced input: central memory CD4+ T cells from blood. The sequence was collected from a human donor in good health. The CDR3 nucleotides are TGTGCCAGCAGCTCCCCGGACAGGAACTATGGCTACACCTTC. Translated: CASSSPDRNYGYTF.